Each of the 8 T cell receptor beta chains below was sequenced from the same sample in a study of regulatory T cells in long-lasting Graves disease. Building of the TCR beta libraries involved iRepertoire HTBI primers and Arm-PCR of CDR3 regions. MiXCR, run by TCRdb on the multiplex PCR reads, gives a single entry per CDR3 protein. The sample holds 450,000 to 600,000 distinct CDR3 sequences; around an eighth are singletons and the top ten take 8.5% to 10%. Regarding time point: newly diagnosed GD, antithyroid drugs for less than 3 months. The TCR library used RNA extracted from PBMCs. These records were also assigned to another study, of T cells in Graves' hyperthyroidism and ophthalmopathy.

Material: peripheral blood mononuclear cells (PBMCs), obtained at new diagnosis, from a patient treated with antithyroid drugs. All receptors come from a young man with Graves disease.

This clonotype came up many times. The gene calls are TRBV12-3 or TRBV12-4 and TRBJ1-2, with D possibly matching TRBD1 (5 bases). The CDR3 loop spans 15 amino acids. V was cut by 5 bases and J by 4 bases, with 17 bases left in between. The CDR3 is CASSPGTFTRYGYTF. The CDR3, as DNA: TGTGCCAGCAGTCCCGGGACCTTTACGCGCTATGGCTACACCTTC.

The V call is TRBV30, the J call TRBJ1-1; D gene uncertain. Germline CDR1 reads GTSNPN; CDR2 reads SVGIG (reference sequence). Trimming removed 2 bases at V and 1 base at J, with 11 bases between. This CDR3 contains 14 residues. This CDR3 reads CAWSRTDSNTEAFF. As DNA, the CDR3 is TGTGCCTGGAGTCGCACGGACTCGAACACTGAAGCTTTCTTT.

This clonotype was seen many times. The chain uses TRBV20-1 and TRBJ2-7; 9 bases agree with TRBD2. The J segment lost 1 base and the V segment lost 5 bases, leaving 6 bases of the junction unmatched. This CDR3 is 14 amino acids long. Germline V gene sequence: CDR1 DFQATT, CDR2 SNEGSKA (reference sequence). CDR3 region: CSAQSGRWSYEQYF. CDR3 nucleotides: TGCAGTGCTCAGAGCGGGAGGTGGTCCTACGAGCAGTACTTC.

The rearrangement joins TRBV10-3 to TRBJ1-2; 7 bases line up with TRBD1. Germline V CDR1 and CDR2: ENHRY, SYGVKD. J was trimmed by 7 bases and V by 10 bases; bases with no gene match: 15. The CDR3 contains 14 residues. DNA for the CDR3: TGTGCCAACATGACAGGGAGGGACTTCGGTGGCTACACCTTC. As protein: CANMTGRDFGGYTF.

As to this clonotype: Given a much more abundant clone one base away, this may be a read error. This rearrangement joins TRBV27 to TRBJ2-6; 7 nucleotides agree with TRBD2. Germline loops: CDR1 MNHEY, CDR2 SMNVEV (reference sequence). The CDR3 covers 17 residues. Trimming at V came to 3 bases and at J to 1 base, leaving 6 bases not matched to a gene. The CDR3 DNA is TGTGCCAGCAGTTTGGTCGGGAGGCGTTCTGGGGCCAACGTCCTGACTTTC. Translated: CASSLVGRRSGANVLTF.

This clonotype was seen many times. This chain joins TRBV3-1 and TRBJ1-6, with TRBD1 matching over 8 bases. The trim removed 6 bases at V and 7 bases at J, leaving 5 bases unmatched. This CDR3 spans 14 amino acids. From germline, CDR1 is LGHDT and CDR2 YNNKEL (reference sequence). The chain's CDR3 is CASSSGTGNSPLHF. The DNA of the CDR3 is TGTGCCAGCAGTTCCGGGACAGGCAATTCACCCCTCCACTTT.

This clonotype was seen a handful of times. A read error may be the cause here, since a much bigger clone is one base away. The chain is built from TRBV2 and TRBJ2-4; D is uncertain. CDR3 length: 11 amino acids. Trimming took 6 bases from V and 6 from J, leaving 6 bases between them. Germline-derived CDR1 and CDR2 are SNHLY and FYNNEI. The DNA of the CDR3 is TGTGCCAGCAGCCCCCCAAACATTCAGTACTTC. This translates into CASSPPNIQYF.

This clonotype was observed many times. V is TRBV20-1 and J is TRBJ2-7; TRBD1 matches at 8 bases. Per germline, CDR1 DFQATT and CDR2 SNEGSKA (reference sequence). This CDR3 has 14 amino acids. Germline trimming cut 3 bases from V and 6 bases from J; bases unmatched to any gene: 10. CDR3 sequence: CSASPGTGLSEQYF. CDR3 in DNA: TGCAGTGCTAGTCCAGGGACAGGTTTGTCCGAGCAGTACTTC.